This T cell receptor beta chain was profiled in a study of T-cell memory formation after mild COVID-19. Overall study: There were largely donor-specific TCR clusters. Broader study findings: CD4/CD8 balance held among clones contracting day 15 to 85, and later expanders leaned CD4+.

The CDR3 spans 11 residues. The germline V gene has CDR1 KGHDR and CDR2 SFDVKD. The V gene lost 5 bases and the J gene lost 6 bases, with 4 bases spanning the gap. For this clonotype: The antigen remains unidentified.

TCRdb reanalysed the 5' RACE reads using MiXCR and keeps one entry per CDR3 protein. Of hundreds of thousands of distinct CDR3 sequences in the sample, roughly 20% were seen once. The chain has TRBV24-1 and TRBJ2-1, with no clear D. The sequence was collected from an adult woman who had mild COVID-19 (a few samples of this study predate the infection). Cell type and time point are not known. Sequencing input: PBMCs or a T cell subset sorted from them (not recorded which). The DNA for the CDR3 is TGTGCCACCAGTGGTTTCAATGAGCAGTTCTTC. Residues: CATSGFNEQFF.